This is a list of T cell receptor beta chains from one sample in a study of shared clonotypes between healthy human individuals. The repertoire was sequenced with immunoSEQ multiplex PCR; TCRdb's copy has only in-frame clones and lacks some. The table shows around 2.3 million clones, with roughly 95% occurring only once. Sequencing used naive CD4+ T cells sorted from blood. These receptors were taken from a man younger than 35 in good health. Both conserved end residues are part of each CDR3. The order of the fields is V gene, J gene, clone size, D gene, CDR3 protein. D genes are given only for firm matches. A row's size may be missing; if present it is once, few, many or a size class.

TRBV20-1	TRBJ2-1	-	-	CSARVDEQFF
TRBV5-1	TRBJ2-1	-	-	CASSLEMVSNEQFF
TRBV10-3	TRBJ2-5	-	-	CAISGLGASVGETQYF
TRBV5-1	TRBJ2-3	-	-	CASSRYPGQGSTDTQYF
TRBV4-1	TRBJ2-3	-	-	CASSLSGTPSTDTQYF
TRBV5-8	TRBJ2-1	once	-	CASSRIWTSNWSNEQFF
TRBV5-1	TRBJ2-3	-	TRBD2	CASSLLATSGGPDTQYF
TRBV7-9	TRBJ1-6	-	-	CASSLGRSNNSPLHF
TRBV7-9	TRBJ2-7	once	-	CASSSTGRPGQYF
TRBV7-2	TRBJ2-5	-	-	CASSLQLGSGETQYF
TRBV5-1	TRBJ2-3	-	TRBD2	CASSLESGRMDTQYF
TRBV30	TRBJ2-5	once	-	CAWSENSSETQYF
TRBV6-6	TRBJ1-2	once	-	CASLSGGRDYGYTF
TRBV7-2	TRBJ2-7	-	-	CASSPSYYEQYF
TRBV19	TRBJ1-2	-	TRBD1	CASSRDSANYGYTF
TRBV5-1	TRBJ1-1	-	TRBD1	CASSSPLGTGSTEAFF
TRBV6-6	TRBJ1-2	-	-	CASSSSSPNYGYTF
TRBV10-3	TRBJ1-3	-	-	CAISPGAGNTIYF
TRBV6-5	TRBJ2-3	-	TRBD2	CASGTSNTDTQYF
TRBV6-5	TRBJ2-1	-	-	CASSRPRYNEQFF
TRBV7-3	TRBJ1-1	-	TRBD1	CASSGTGGTEAFF
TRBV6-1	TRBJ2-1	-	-	CASSEFRGQFF
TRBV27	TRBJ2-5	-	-	CASSRGYSQETQYF
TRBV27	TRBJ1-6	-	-	CASSLTVKDSPLHF
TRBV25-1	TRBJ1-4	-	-	CASSESRIVYEKLFF
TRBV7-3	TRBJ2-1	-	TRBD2	CASSLTAIAGQNEQFF
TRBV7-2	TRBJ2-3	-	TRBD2	CASSLEFAGGTDTQYF
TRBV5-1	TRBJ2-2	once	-	CASSLGAQGINTGELFF
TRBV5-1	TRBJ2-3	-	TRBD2	CASSLKVRTSGGDTQYF
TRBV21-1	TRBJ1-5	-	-	CASSHRRTVYSNQPQHF
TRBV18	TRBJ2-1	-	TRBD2	CASSYGLADNNEQFF
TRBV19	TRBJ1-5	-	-	CASNPTSVGSNQPQHF
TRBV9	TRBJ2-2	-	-	CASSVGHEAGELFF
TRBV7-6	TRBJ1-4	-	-	CASSLGGLNEKLFF
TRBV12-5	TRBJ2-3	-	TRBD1	CASRETGGETDTQYF
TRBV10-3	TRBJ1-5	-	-	CAISEEHNQPQHF
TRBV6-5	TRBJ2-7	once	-	CASSMSGYSYEQYF
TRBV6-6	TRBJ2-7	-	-	CASRAKSNTYEQYF
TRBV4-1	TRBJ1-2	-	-	CASSQPLGGYTF
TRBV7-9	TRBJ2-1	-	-	CASSLASRVGEQFF
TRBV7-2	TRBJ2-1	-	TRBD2	CASSQTSGTYNEQFF
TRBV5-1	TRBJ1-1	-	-	CASSLVIGSMNTEAFF
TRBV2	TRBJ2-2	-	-	CASSEWDHNTGELFF
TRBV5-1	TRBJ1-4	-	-	CASSLAGGRADEKLFF
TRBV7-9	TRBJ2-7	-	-	CASSLDTLEQYF
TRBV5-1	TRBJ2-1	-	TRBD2	CASSPLAGGAYNEQFF